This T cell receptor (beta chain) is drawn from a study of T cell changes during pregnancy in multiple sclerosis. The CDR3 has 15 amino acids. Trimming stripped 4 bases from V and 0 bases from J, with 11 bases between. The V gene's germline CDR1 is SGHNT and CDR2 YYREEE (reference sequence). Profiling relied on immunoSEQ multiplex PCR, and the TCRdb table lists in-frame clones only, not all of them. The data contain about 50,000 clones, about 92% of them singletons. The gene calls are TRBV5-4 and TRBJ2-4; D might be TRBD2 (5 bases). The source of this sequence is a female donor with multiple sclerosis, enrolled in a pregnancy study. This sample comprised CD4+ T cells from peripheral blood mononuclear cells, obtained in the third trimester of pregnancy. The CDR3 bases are TGTGCCAGCAGCCCCCCGGGGTCAGCCAAAAACATTCAGTACTTC. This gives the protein CASSPPGSAKNIQYF.